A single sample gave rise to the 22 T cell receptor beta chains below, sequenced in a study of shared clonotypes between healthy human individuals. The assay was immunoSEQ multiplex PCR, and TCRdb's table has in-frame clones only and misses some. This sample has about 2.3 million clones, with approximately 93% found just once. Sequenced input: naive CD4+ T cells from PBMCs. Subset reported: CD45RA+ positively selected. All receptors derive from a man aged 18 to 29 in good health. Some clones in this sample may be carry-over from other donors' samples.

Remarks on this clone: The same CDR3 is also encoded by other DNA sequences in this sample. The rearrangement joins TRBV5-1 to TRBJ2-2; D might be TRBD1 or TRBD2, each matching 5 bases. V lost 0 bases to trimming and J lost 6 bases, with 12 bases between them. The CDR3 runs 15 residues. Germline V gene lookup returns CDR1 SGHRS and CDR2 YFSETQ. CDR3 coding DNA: TGCGCCAGCAGCTTGGTCACGGGGCAGGCCGGGGAGCTGTTTTTT. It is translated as CASSLVTGQAGELFF.

The chain's CDR3 is CATSRDMRGSYNEQFF. CDR3 DNA: TGTGCCACCAGCAGAGATATGCGGGGCTCCTACAATGAGCAGTTCTTC. The chain is built from TRBV15 and TRBJ2-1; maybe TRBD2 (6 bases). The CDR3 consists of 16 residues. V was trimmed by 0 bases and J by 0 bases, leaving 9 bases between them. CDR1 is LNHNV, CDR2 YYDKDF, per germline (reference sequence).

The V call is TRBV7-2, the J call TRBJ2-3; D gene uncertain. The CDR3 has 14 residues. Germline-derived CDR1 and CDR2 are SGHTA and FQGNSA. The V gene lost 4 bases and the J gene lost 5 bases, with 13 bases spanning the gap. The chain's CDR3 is CASSSTHGRDTQYF. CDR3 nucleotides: TGTGCCAGCAGCTCGACCCACGGACGAGATACGCAGTATTTT.

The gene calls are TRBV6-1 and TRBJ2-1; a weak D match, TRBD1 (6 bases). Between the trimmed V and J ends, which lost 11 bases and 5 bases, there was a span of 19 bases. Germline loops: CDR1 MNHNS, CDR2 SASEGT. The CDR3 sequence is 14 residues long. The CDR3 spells CAASGAPNDNEQFF. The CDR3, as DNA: TGTGCCGCCTCAGGGGCCCCTAATGACAATGAGCAGTTCTTC.

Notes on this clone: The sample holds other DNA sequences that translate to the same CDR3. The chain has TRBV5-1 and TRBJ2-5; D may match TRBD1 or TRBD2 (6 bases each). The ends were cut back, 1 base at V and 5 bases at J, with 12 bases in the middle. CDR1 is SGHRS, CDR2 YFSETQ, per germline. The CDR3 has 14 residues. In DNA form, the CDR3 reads TGCGCCAGCAGCTTGTCGGGGGCCGGGGAGACCCAGTACTTC. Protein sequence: CASSLSGAGETQYF.

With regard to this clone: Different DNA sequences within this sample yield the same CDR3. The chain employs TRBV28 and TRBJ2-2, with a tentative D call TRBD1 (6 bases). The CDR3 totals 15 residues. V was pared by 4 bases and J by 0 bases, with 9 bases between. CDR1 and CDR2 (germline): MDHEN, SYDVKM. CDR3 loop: CASSSPGANTGELFF. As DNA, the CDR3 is TGTGCCAGCAGTTCCCCAGGGGCGAACACCGGGGAGCTGTTTTTT.

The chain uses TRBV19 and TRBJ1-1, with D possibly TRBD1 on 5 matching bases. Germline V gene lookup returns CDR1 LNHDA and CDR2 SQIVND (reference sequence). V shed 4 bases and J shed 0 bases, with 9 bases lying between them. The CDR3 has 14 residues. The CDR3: CASSKLGVNTEAFF. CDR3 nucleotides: TGTGCCAGTAGTAAGTTAGGGGTGAACACTGAAGCTTTCTTT.

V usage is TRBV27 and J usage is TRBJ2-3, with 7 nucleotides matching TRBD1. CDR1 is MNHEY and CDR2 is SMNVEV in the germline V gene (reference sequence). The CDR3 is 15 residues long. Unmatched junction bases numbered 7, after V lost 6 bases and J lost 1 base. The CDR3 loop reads CASSRTTGGTDTQYF. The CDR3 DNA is TGTGCCAGCAGCCGAACAACAGGGGGCACAGATACGCAGTATTTT.

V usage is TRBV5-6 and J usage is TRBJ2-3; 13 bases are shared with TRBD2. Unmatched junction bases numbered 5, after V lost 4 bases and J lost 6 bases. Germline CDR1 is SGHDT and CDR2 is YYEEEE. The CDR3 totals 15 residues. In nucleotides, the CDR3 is TGTGCCAGCAGCAGGACTAGCGGGAGCGGGGATACGCAGTATTTT. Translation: CASSRTSGSGDTQYF. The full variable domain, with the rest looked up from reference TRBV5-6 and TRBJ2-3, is DAGVTQSPTHLIKTRGQQVTLRCSPKSGHDTVSWYQQALGQGPQFIFQYYEEEERQRGNFPDRFSGHQFPNYSSELNVNALLLGDSALYLCASSRTSGSGDTQYFGPGTRLTVL.

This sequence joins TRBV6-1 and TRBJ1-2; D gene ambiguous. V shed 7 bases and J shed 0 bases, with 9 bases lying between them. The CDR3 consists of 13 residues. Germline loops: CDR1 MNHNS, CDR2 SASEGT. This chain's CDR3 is CASNPRTNYGYTF. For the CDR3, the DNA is TGTGCCAGCAACCCCCGGACTAACTATGGCTACACCTTC.

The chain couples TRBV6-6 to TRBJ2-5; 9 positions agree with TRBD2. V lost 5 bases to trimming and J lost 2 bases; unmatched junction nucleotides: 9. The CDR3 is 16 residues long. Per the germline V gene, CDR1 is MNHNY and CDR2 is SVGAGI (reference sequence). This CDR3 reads CASSRWASGEQETQYF. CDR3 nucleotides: TGTGCCAGCAGTCGCTGGGCTAGCGGGGAGCAAGAGACCCAGTACTTC.

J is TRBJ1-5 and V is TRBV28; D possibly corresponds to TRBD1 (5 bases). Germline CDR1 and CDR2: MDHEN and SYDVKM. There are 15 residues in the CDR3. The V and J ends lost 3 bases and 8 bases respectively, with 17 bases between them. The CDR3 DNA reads TGTGCCAGCAGTTTTCGGGCTCGGGGGAATGAGCCCCAGCATTTT. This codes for CASSFRARGNEPQHF.

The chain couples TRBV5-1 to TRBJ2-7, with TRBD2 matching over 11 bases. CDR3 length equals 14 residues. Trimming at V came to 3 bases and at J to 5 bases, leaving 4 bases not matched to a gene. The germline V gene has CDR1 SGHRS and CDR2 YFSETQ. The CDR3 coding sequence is TGCGCCAGCAGCTCTACTAGCGGGAGCGACGAGCAGTACTTC. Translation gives CASSSTSGSDEQYF.

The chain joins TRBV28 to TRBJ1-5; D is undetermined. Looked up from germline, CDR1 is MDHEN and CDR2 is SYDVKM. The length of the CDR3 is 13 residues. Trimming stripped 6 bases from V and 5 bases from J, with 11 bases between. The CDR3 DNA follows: TGTGCCAGCAGGCTCCCCCCAGATCAGCCCCAGCATTTT. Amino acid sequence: CASRLPPDQPQHF.

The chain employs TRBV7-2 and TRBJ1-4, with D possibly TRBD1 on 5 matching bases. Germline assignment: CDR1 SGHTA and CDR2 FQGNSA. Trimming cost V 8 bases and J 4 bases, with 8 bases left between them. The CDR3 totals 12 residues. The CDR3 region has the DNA TGTGCCAGCGGAGGGGATAATGAAAAACTGTTTTTT. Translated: CASGGDNEKLFF.

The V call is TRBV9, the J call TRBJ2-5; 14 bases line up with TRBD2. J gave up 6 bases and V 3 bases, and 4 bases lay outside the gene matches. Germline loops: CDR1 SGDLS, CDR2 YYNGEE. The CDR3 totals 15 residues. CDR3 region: CASSAGLAGEKTQYF. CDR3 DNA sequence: TGTGCCAGCAGCGCGGGACTAGCGGGAGAAAAGACCCAGTACTTC.

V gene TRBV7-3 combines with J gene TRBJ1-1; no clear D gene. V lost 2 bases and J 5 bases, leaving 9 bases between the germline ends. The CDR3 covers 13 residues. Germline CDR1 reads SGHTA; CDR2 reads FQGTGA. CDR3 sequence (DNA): TGTGCCAGCAGCTTATTGACGGAGACTGAAGCTTTCTTT. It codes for CASSLLTETEAFF.

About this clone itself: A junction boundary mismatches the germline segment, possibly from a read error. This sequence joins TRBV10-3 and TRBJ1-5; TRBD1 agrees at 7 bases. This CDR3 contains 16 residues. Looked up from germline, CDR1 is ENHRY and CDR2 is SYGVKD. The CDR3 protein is CASSEAWRRGGQPQHF. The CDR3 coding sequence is TGTGCCAGCAGTGAAGCGTGGCGGAGGGGGGGACAGCCCCAGCACTTT.

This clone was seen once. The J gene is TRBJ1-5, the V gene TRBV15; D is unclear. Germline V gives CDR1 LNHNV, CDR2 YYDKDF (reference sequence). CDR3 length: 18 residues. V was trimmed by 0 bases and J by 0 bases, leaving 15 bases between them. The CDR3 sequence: CATSRDPGGRYSNQPQHF. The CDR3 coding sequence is TGTGCCACCAGCAGAGATCCTGGAGGTCGCTATAGCAATCAGCCCCAGCATTTT.

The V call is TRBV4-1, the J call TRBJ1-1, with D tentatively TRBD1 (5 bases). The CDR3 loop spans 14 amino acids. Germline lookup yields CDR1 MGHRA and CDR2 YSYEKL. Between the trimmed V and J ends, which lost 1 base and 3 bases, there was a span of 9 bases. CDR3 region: CASSQGGRDTEAFF. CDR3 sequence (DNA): TGCGCCAGCAGCCAAGGCGGCAGGGACACTGAAGCTTTCTTT.

CDR3 sequence: CASSHGTSGRIDEQYF. Written as DNA, the CDR3 is TGCGCCAGCAGTCACGGGACTAGCGGGAGGATCGACGAGCAGTACTTC. V and J are TRBV5-1 and TRBJ2-7; 15 bases map to TRBD2. The CDR3 sequence is 16 residues long. Germline V gene sequence: CDR1 SGHRS, CDR2 YFSETQ. Losses at the gene ends were 5 bases for V and 5 bases for J; bases not matched to a gene: 8.

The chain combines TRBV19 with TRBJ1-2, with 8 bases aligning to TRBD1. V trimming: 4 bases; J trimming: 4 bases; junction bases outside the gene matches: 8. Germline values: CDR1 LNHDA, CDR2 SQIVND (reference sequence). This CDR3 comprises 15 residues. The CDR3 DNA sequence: TGTGCCAGTAGTACCTTGGACAGGGCGACCTATGGCTACACCTTC. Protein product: CASSTLDRATYGYTF. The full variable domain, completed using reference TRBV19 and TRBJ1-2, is DGGITQSPKYLFRKEGQNVTLSCEQNLNHDAMYWYRQDPGQGLRLIYYSQIVNDFQKGDIAEGYSVSREKKESFPLTVTSAQKNPTAFYLCASSTLDRATYGYTFGSGTRLTVV.